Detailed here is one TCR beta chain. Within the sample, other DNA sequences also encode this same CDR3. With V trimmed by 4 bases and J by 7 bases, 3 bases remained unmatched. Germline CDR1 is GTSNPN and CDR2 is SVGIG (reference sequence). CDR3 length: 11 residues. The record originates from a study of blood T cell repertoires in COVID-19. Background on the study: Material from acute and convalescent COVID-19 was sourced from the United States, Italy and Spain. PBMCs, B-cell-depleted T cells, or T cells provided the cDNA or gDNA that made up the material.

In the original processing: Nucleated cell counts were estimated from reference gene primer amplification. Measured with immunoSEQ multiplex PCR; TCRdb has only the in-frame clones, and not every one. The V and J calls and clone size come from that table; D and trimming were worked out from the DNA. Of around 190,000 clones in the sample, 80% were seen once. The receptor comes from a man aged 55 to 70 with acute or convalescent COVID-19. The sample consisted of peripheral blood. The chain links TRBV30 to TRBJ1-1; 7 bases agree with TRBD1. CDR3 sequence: CAWNRQGEAFF. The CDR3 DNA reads TGTGCCTGGAACCGACAGGGTGAAGCTTTCTTT.